This T cell receptor beta chain is from a study of OX40 agonist ivuxolimab in advanced cancers. Study-level background: Prior anti-PD-1, anti-PD-L1 or anti-CTLA-4 therapy was allowed; around 43% had some. Patients achieving partial responses numbered three: one hepatocellular carcinoma case and two cutaneous melanoma cases.

Study findings and constraints: In general, CD8+ T cells held more expanded clones than CD4+ did, on average. Some nonresponders also had low normalized T-cell clonal expansion.

Turning to this clone: No antigen is known for it.

Profiled with immunoSEQ multiplex PCR; TCRdb holds only in-frame clones, not every one. This table has about 94,000 clones, about 88% appearing once. With 0 bases clipped from V and 3 bases from J, the junction kept 9 bases outside the gene matches. The CDR3 runs 17 residues. Germline CDR1 reads SGHNT; CDR2 reads YYREEE (reference sequence). Sequencing used CD4+ or CD8+ T cells sorted from blood, obtained in a trial of the OX40 agonist ivuxolimab. V gene TRBV5-4 combines with J gene TRBJ1-3; 7 nucleotides line up with TRBD1. The receptor was derived from an adult with an advanced solid tumor such as melanoma, head and neck, liver or kidney cancer. CDR3 DNA sequence: TGTGCCAGCAGCTTGGAGAGGGGGCGACTTAGTGGAAACACCATATATTTT. Amino acid sequence: CASSLERGRLSGNTIYF.